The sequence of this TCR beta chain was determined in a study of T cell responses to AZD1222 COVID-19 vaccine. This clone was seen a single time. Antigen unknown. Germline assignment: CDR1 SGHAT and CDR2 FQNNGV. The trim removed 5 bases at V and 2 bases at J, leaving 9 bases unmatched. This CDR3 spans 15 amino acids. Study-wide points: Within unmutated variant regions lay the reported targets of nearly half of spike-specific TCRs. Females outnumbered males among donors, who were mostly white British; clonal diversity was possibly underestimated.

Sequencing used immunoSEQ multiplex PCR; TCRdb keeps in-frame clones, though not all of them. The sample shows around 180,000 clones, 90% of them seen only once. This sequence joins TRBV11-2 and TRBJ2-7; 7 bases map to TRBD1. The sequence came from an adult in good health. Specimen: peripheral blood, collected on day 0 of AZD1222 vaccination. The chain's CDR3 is CASSLDPQGAYEQYF. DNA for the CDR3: TGTGCCAGCAGCCTCGACCCGCAGGGGGCCTACGAGCAGTACTTC.